These 2 T cell receptor beta chains came from one sample sequenced in a study of blood T cells in healthy people across ages. A J-beta primer mix and a sample-barcoded 5' primer were used in a second PCR of about 7 to 12 cycles. Each CDR3 protein is one row after TCRdb ran MiXCR on the 5' RACE reads. Found here are over 1,500,000 distinct CDR3 sequences, around 50% of them singletons; the top ten hold more than 2%. The specimen was blood. The source of these receptors is a woman in her thirties or forties in good health.

This clonotype has only one observation. The chain joins TRBV15 to TRBJ2-7; 7 bases map to TRBD1. Germline trimming cut 2 bases from V and 10 bases from J; bases unmatched to any gene: 8. This CDR3 is 13 amino acids long. Per germline, CDR1 LNHNV and CDR2 YYDKDF (reference sequence). The CDR3 nucleotides read TGTGCCACCAGCAGATCCGGGACAGCTCTACAGTACTTC. Translation gives CATSRSGTALQYF.

The genes are TRBV20-1 and TRBJ2-1, with a weak D call TRBD1 (6 bases). Germline values: CDR1 DFQATT, CDR2 SNEGSKA (reference sequence). The CDR3 has 14 residues. V shed 6 bases and J shed 0 bases, with 12 bases lying between them. The CDR3: CSALTGPSYNEQFF. CDR3 nucleotide sequence: TGCAGTGCCCTTACAGGGCCCTCCTACAATGAGCAGTTCTTC.